This TCR beta chain was captured in a study of pediatric ulcerative colitis. Findings and limits, study-wide: A couple of rectal CDR3 clonotypes occurred in all ulcerative colitis patients.

Germline V gives CDR1 SGDLS, CDR2 YYNGEE. The CDR3 has 14 amino acids. V was shortened by 1 base and J by 3 bases, with 10 bases between the two germline ends. Up to 500,000 reads were sequenced per sample. Profiled with immunoSEQ multiplex PCR; TCRdb holds only in-frame clones, not every one. The sample contains approximately 32,000 clones, roughly 86% of which appear only once. Remarks on this clone: The target antigen is unknown.

The TCR comes from a boy between 10 and 17 years old with severe ulcerative colitis. Sequenced input: blood. The chain recombines TRBV9 with TRBJ1-1; no clear D. The DNA of the CDR3 is TGTGCCAGCAGCGTATACGGCGGGGACACTGAAGCTTTCTTT. Protein: CASSVYGGDTEAFF.